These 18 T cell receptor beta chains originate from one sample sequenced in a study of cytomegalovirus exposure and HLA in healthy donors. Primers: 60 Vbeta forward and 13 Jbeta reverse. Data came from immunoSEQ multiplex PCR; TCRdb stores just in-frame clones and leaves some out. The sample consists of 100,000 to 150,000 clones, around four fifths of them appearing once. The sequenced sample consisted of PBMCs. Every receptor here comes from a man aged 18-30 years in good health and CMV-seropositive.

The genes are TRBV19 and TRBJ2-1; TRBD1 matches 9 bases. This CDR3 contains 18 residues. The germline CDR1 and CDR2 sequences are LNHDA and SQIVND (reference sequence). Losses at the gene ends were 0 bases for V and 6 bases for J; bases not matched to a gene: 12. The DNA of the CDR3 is TGTGCCAGTAGTATAGATCACCGCCGGGACAGGGCGGGCAATGAGCAGTTCTTC. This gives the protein CASSIDHRRDRAGNEQFF. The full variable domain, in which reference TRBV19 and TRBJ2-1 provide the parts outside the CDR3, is DGGITQSPKYLFRKEGQNVTLSCEQNLNHDAMYWYRQDPGQGLRLIYYSQIVNDFQKGDIAEGYSVSREKKESFPLTVTSAQKNPTAFYLCASSIDHRRDRAGNEQFFGPGTRLTVL.

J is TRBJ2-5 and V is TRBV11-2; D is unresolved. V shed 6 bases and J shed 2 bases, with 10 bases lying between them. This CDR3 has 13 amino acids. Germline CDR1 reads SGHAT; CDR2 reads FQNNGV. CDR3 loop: CASSRSAQETQYF. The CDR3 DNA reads TGTGCCAGCAGTCGCTCAGCGCAAGAGACCCAGTACTTC.

CDR3 nucleotides: TGCGCCAGCAGCCCAAACTACTTGGAGGGGATGGATACGCAGTATTTT. Amino acids: CASSPNYLEGMDTQYF. V and J are TRBV10-1 and TRBJ2-3, with a weak D call TRBD2 (6 bases). In germline, CDR1 is WNHNN, CDR2 SYGVQD (reference sequence). This CDR3 is built from 16 residues. Trimming pared 6 bases from V and 6 bases from J, leaving 22 bases between.

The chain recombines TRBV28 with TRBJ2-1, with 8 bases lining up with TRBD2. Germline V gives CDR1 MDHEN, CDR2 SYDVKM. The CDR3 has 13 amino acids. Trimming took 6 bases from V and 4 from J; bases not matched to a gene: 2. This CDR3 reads CASRTSEYNEQFF. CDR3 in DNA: TGTGCCAGCAGGACTAGCGAGTACAATGAGCAGTTCTTC.

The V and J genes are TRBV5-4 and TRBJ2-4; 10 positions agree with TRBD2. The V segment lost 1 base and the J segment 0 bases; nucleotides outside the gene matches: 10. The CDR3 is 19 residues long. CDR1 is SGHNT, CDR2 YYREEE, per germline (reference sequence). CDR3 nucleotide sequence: TGTGCCAGCAGCTTGTTGACGAGCGGGGGGGCACTAGCCAAAAACATTCAGTACTTC. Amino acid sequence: CASSLLTSGGALAKNIQYF.

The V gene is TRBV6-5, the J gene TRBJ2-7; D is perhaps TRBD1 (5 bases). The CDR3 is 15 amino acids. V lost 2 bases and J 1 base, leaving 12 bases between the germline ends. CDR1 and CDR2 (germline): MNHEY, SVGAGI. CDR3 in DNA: TGTGCCAGCAGTTACGACCAGGGTAGATCCTACGAGCAGTACTTC. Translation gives CASSYDQGRSYEQYF.

CDR3 in DNA: TGTGCCAGCTCACTGGACAGGGGAGGAAACACCATATATTTT. Its translation: CASSLDRGGNTIYF. The chain combines TRBV18 with TRBJ1-3; 9 bases match TRBD1. Germline V lookup: CDR1 KGHSH, CDR2 LQKENI. CDR3 length: 14 residues. The V and J ends lost 4 bases and 4 bases, in that order; junction bases with no gene match: 2.

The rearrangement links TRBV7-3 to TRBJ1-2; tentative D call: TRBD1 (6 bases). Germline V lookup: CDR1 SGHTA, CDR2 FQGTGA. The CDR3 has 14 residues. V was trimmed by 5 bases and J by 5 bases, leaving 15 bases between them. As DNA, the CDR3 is TGTGCCAGCAGCCCTTTCACAGGGAGTTATGGCTACACCTTC. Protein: CASSPFTGSYGYTF.

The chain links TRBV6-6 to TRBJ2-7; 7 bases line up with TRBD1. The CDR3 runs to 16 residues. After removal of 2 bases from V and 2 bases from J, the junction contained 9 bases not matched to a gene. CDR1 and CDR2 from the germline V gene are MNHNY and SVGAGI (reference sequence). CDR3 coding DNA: TGTGCCAGCAGTTACGAGGGGGCGCGCTGGGCCTACGAGCAGTACTTC. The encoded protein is CASSYEGARWAYEQYF.

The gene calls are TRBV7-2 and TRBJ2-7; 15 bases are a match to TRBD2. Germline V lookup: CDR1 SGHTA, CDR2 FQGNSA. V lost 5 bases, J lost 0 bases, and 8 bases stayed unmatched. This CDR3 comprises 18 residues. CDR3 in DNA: TGTGCCAGCAGCATACCGGGACTAGCGGGGGGTAGCTCCTACGAGCAGTACTTC. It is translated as CASSIPGLAGGSSYEQYF.

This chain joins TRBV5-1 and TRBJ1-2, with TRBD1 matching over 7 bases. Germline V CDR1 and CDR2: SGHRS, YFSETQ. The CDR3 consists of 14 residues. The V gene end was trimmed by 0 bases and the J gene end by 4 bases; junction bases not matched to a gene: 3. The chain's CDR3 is CASSLEGGGYGYTF. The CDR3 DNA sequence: TGCGCCAGCAGCTTGGAAGGGGGCGGCTATGGCTACACCTTC.

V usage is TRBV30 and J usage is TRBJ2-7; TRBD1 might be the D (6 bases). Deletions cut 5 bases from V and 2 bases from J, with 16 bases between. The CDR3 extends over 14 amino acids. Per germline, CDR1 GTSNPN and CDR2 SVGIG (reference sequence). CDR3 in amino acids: CAWAYGGNTYEQYF. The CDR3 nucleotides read TGTGCCTGGGCCTATGGGGGCAACACCTACGAGCAGTACTTC.

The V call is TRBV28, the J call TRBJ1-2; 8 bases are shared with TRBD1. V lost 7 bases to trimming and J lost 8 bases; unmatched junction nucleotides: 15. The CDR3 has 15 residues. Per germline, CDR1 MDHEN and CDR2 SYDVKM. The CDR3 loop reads CASTQTGVKRYGYTF. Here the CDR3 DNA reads TGTGCCAGCACCCAGACAGGGGTTAAGAGATACGGCTACACCTTC.

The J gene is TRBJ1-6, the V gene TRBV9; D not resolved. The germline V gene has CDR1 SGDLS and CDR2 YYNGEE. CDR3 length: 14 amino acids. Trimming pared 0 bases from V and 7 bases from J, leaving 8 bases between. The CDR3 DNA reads TGTGCCAGCAGCGTAGGTGGCCAAAATTCACCCCTCCACTTT. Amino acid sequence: CASSVGGQNSPLHF.

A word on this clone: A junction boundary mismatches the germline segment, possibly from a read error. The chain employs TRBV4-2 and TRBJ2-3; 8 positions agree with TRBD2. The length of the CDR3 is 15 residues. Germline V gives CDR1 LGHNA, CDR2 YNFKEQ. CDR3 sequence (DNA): TGTGCCAGCAACCAACGGGGGGGTGAAGTAGATACGCAGTATTTT. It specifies CASNQRGGEVDTQYF.

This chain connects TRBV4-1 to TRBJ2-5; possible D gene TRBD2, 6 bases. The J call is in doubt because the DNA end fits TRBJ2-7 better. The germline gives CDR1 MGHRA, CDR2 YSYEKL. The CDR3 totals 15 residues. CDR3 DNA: TGCGCCAGCAGCCTCGAGGCGGGGAGCTCCTACGAGCAGTACTTC. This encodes CASSLEAGSSYEQYF.

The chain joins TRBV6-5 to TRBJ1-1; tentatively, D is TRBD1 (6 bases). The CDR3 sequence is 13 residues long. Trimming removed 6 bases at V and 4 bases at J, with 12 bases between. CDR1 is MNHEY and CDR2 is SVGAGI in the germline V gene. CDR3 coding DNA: TGTGCCAGCAGGTACCGAGGGGGCACTGAAGCTTTCTTT. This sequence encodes CASRYRGGTEAFF.

The CDR3 sequence: CASSQTGGLDGYTF. The CDR3 nucleotides are TGTGCCAGCAGCCAGACAGGGGGACTCGATGGCTACACCTTC. The chain employs TRBV13 and TRBJ1-2, with 9 bases aligning to TRBD1. The CDR3 consists of 14 residues. V lost 5 bases, J lost 6 bases, and 7 bases stayed unmatched. Germline V gives CDR1 PRHDT, CDR2 FYEKMQ (reference sequence). The whole variable domain, remainder taken from reference TRBV13 and TRBJ1-2, is AAGVIQSPRHLIKEKRETATLKCYPIPRHDTVYWYQQGPGQDPQFLISFYEKMQSDKGSIPDRFSAQQFSDYHSELNMSSLELGDSALYFCASSQTGGLDGYTFGSGTRLTVV.